This T cell receptor beta chain was identified during a study of graft-versus-host responses after intestinal transplantation. The overall study: Those transplanted obtained multivisceral, liver-intestinal, or isolated intestinal grafts. Study findings and constraints: GvH clones were found in recipient marrow; some appeared first in ileum or blood.

CDR1 is SEHNR and CDR2 is FQNEAQ in the germline V gene (reference sequence). Trimming at V came to 1 base and at J to 6 bases, leaving 12 bases not matched to a gene. This CDR3 spans 17 amino acids. Assay: immunoSEQ multiplex PCR; the TCRdb copy retains only in-frame clones and omits some. The sample carries tens of thousands of clones, about 80% recorded once. Of note for this clone: The antigen is unknown.

The chain has TRBV7-9 and TRBJ2-5; 9 bases are shared with TRBD2. The material sequenced was unstimulated CD4+ T cells sorted from spleen or lymph node cells, taken before transplant. The clonotype was recovered from a human donor who was the organ donor for an intestinal transplant. In DNA form, the CDR3 reads TGTGCCAGCAGCTTAGGCTCCGGCGGGGGGGCGGCGAAGACCCAGTACTTC. Encoded protein: CASSLGSGGGAAKTQYF.